This T cell receptor beta chain was captured in a study of monozygotic twins with inflammatory bowel disease. The study's findings and limits: Versus healthy twins, IBD patients showed fewer clonotypes shared with others, especially with disease activity.

The CDR3 totals 13 residues. The V gene's germline CDR1 is SGHAT and CDR2 FQNNGV. Collection of a roughly 2.4 ml blood sample took place per donor. Total RNA was isolated from whole blood without T cell sorting. Notes on this clonotype: No antigen is known for it.

Template switching appended UMIs that held a 6-nucleotide sample barcode. TCRdb re-called the 5' RACE reads and catalogs CDR3 proteins one per entry, DNA excluded. The ten most abundant clones cover 2.5% to 3% of a sample with over 350,000 distinct CDR3 sequences. The sample was blood. The chain combines TRBV11-2 with TRBJ2-1. This TCR was sampled from a human donor with ulcerative colitis or Crohn's disease, or a healthy co-twin of an affected twin (not recorded which). The CDR3: CASSLGSFNEQFF. Variable domain in full (rest from reference TRBV11-2 and TRBJ2-1): EAGVAQSPRYKIIEKRQSVAFWCNPISGHATLYWYQQILGQGPKLLIQFQNNGVVDDSQLPKDRFSAERLKGVDSTLKIQPAKLEDSAVYLCASSLGSFNEQFFGPGTRLTVL.